The 29 T cell receptor beta chains below come from one sample, sequenced in a study of cytomegalovirus exposure and HLA in healthy donors. Primers included in the PCR were 60 Vbeta and 13 Jbeta primers. Method: immunoSEQ multiplex PCR; TCRdb's copy keeps in-frame clones and lacks some. The data contain about 100,000 clones, around 80% of them singletons. Source material: PBMCs. The source is a woman between 18 and 30 years old in good health and CMV-seropositive.

The chain has TRBV6-6 and TRBJ1-1; D is uncertain. Trimming took off 5 bases at V and 3 bases at J, with 13 bases between the two ends. CDR1 MNHNY and CDR2 SVGAGI come from the germline V gene (reference sequence). This CDR3 contains 14 residues. The DNA for the CDR3 is TGTGCCAGCAGTGAGGGTCCCACCGACACTGAAGCTTTCTTT. Its protein product is CASSEGPTDTEAFF.

This clone appeared a single time. The chain employs TRBV29-1 and TRBJ2-2, with 12 bases lining up with TRBD2. Germline V gene sequence: CDR1 SQVTM, CDR2 ANQGSEA. V gave up 5 bases and J gave up 5 bases; unmatched junction bases: 6. This CDR3 is built from 15 residues. CDR3 loop: CSVRLAGVQTGELFF. The CDR3 coding sequence is TGCAGCGTTAGACTAGCGGGAGTCCAAACCGGGGAGCTGTTTTTT.

The V call is TRBV28, the J call TRBJ2-7; D gene ambiguous. The CDR3 sequence is 15 residues long. Germline CDR1 MDHEN, CDR2 SYDVKM. Trimming removed 1 base from V and 0 bases from J, with 10 bases in between. The CDR3 bases are TGTGCCAGCAGTTTATTCCATGGCATCTCCTACGAGCAGTACTTC. Translation: CASSLFHGISYEQYF.

The CDR3 protein is CASSLVGPGNTIYF. CDR3 coding DNA: TGTGCCAGCAGTTTGGTGGGCCCTGGAAACACCATATATTTT. V is TRBV28 and J is TRBJ1-3; D is uncertain. This CDR3 comprises 14 residues. Germline V gives CDR1 MDHEN, CDR2 SYDVKM. Deletions cut 3 bases from V and 2 bases from J, with 8 bases between.

This clone showed up just a few times. The V gene is TRBV6-1, the J gene TRBJ2-1; D is ambiguous. The CDR3 has 14 residues. V was shortened by 5 bases and J by 2 bases, with 10 bases between the two germline ends. CDR1 and CDR2 from the germline V gene are MNHNS and SASEGT. CDR3 region: CASSPAFAYNEQFF. The CDR3 DNA reads as TGTGCCAGCAGTCCTGCGTTTGCCTACAATGAGCAGTTCTTC.

This clone was detected only a few times. The chain couples TRBV6-4 to TRBJ2-1; 7 nucleotides agree with TRBD1. The J segment lost 7 bases and the V segment lost 1 base, leaving 1 base of the junction unmatched. In germline, CDR1 is MRHNA, CDR2 SNTAGT. The CDR3 has 13 amino acids. DNA of the CDR3: TGTGCCAGCAGTGACTTCAGGGGGAATGAGCAGTTCTTC. Its protein product is CASSDFRGNEQFF.

The chain joins TRBV5-1 to TRBJ2-1, with 9 positions matching TRBD2. This CDR3 spans 15 amino acids. After removal of 0 bases from V and 8 bases from J, the junction contained 6 bases not matched to a gene. The germline gives CDR1 SGHRS, CDR2 YFSETQ. In DNA, the CDR3 is TGCGCCAGCAGCTTGGGCGGGAGGGGGCGGGATGAGCAGTTCTTC. This translates into CASSLGGRGRDEQFF.

The rearrangement links TRBV5-1 to TRBJ2-5, with 9 bases fitting TRBD2. V was pared by 0 bases and J by 2 bases, with 2 bases of the junction left unmatched. The CDR3 covers 15 residues. Germline V gene data show CDR1 as SGHRS and CDR2 as YFSETQ. The CDR3, as DNA: TGCGCCAGCAGCTTGGGGCGGGAGGGTCAAGAGACCCAGTACTTC. This sequence encodes CASSLGREGQETQYF.

This clone has a single count. This chain uses TRBV30 with TRBJ1-2; TRBD1 is a possible D gene (6 bases). The CDR3 covers 14 residues. Trimming removed 5 bases from V and 8 bases from J, with 21 bases in between. Germline-derived CDR1 and CDR2 are GTSNPN and SVGIG (reference sequence). In DNA, the CDR3 is TGTGCCTGGGACTTAAGTACAGGGCTATTGGGCTACACCTTC. It translates to CAWDLSTGLLGYTF.

The chain carries TRBV28 and TRBJ2-7; D may be TRBD2 (5 bases). Per germline, CDR1 MDHEN and CDR2 SYDVKM. V dropped 6 bases and J dropped 4 bases, with 16 bases sitting between them. The CDR3 has 14 amino acids. CDR3 in DNA: TGTGCCAGCAGAGCCTCTGAGGGCCATTACGAGCAGTACTTC. Residues: CASRASEGHYEQYF.

The chain is built from TRBV28 and TRBJ1-1; 7 bases agree with TRBD1. The CDR3 contains 20 residues. V lost 6 bases, J lost 6 bases, and 28 bases stayed unmatched. Germline assignment: CDR1 MDHEN and CDR2 SYDVKM. For the CDR3, the DNA is TGTGCCAGCAGATTTAATGAGGGGGCCGCGTGGGGTGTTGTCTACCCTGAAGCTTTCTTT. Residues: CASRFNEGAAWGVVYPEAFF.

The chain uses TRBV6-6 and TRBJ1-6; 10 positions match TRBD1. J lost 6 bases, V lost 6 bases, and 5 bases had no gene match. The CDR3 runs to 15 residues. Per the germline V gene, CDR1 is MNHNY and CDR2 is SVGAGI (reference sequence). The CDR3 nucleotides are TGTGCCAGCAGGGCCGGGACAGGGGTTAATTCACCCCTCCACTTT. Its translation is CASRAGTGVNSPLHF.

Turning to this clone: One end of the junction varies from germline; a read error may be responsible. This chain links TRBV11-3 with TRBJ2-7; D remains unclear. Germline-derived CDR1 and CDR2 are SGHNT and YENEEA. This CDR3 spans 13 amino acids. The CDR3 DNA reads as TGTGCCAGCAGCATAGACAACTCCTACGAGCAGTACTTC. Amino acid sequence: CASSIDNSYEQYF. The full variable domain, in which reference TRBV11-3 and TRBJ2-7 provide the parts outside the CDR3, is EAGVVQSPRYKIIEKKQPVAFWCNPISGHNTLYWYLQNLGQGPELLIRYENEEAVDDSQLPKDRFSAERLKGVDSTLKIQPAELGDSAVYLCASSIDNSYEQYFGPGTRLTVT.

The V call is TRBV5-4, the J call TRBJ2-5; a weak D match, TRBD1 (6 bases). Trimming left V 4 bases short and J 2 bases short, with 12 bases between. This CDR3 spans 14 amino acids. Germline V lookup: CDR1 SGHNT, CDR2 YYREEE (reference sequence). The CDR3, as DNA: TGTGCCAGCAGCAAGGGGGACCGACAAGAGACCCAGTACTTC. This gives the protein CASSKGDRQETQYF.

The chain uses TRBV28 and TRBJ1-2, with D possibly TRBD1 on 6 matching bases. V shed 6 bases and J shed 0 bases, with 14 bases lying between them. The CDR3 covers 15 residues. Per the germline V gene, CDR1 is MDHEN and CDR2 is SYDVKM. The CDR3, as DNA: TGTGCCAGCAGCCCAGGGGACCGAACTAACTATGGCTACACCTTC. It encodes CASSPGDRTNYGYTF.

This clone was observed a single time. The chain has TRBV2 and TRBJ1-2; 7 positions agree with TRBD1. Germline V lookup: CDR1 SNHLY, CDR2 FYNNEI. The V and J ends lost 6 bases and 4 bases, in that order; junction bases with no gene match: 2. CDR3 size: 12 residues. In DNA form, the CDR3 reads TGTGCCAGCAGATGGGACAGCTATGGCTACACCTTC. It translates to CASRWDSYGYTF.

The gene calls are TRBV5-1 and TRBJ2-5; D is possibly TRBD1 (6 bases). Germline V lookup: CDR1 SGHRS, CDR2 YFSETQ. Deletions cut 5 bases from V and 5 bases from J, with 16 bases between. This CDR3 has 14 residues. CDR3 sequence reads: CASSNGGLLETQYF. CDR3 DNA: TGCGCCAGCAGTAATGGGGGCCTCTTGGAGACCCAGTACTTC.

This chain joins TRBV10-1 and TRBJ1-1; D may be TRBD1 (6 bases). Germline assignment: CDR1 WNHNN and CDR2 SYGVQD (reference sequence). The CDR3 consists of 14 residues. V lost 2 bases to trimming and J lost 5 bases, with 12 bases between them. The CDR3 sequence: CASSETLRGTEAFF. As DNA, the CDR3 is TGCGCCAGCAGTGAGACATTAAGGGGGACTGAAGCTTTCTTT.

This chain connects TRBV7-9 to TRBJ2-3; the D gene is possibly TRBD2 (5 bases). Germline V lookup: CDR1 SEHNR, CDR2 FQNEAQ (reference sequence). V dropped 5 bases and J dropped 0 bases, with 21 bases sitting between them. The CDR3 has 18 amino acids. The CDR3 nucleotides are TGTGCCAGCAGCCCCCTCCGCGGGCCGATACAAAGCACAGATACGCAGTATTTT. Translated: CASSPLRGPIQSTDTQYF.

The chain recombines TRBV11-3 with TRBJ2-1; 13 bases are a match to TRBD2. V gave up 5 bases and J gave up 8 bases; unmatched junction bases: 6. Germline assignment: CDR1 SGHNT and CDR2 YENEEA. The CDR3 runs 15 residues. CDR3 sequence (DNA): TGTGCCAGCAGCCTAACTAGCGGGAGGGTGCATGAGCAGTTCTTC. It codes for CASSLTSGRVHEQFF.

The J gene is TRBJ1-5, the V gene TRBV28; maybe TRBD1 (5 bases). The ends were cut back, 4 bases at V and 4 bases at J, with 8 bases in the middle. There are 13 residues in the CDR3. From germline, CDR1 is MDHEN and CDR2 SYDVKM. CDR3 bases: TGTGCCAGCAGTTGGGGGGGGAATCAGCCCCAGCATTTT. Encoded protein: CASSWGGNQPQHF.

This chain uses TRBV2 with TRBJ1-1; TRBD1 is a possible D gene (6 bases). Germline-derived CDR1 and CDR2 are SNHLY and FYNNEI. V lost 7 bases to trimming and J lost 3 bases, with 12 bases between them. This CDR3 is 13 amino acids long. In nucleotides, the CDR3 is TGTGCCAGCACCGCGACAGGTGACACTGAAGCTTTCTTT. Translated, it gives CASTATGDTEAFF.

Points on this clone: The junction does not match germline at one end; this may be a read error. The rearrangement joins TRBV18 to TRBJ1-1; D perhaps matches TRBD1 (5 bases). Germline lookup yields CDR1 KGHSH and CDR2 LQKENI. The CDR3 contains 17 residues. The CDR3 spells CASSPQRTRTLNTGAFF. The CDR3 DNA sequence: TGTGCCAGCTCACCACAGAGGACACGGACACTGAACACTGGAGCTTTCTTT.

The chain is built from TRBV4-1 and TRBJ2-1; D not resolved. The length of the CDR3 is 15 residues. Germline values: CDR1 MGHRA, CDR2 YSYEKL. The V end was cut by 0 bases, the J end by 1 base, with 7 bases between. This CDR3 is CASSQDSGSYNEQFF. The CDR3, as DNA: TGCGCCAGCAGCCAAGATTCAGGTTCCTACAATGAGCAGTTCTTC.

The chain is built from TRBV5-1 and TRBJ2-7, with 9 bases aligning to TRBD2. Germline trimming cut 5 bases from V and 2 bases from J; bases unmatched to any gene: 8. The germline V gene has CDR1 SGHRS and CDR2 YFSETQ. The CDR3 is 15 amino acids. DNA of the CDR3: TGCGCCAGCAGAGCCTCGCGGGAGGGTCCCTACGAGCAGTACTTC. This translates into CASRASREGPYEQYF.

This clone is a singleton in its sample. CDR3 DNA: TGTGCCAGCAGCTTCGGGACAGATCCCTACGAGCAGTACTTC. Translating it yields CASSFGTDPYEQYF. The V gene is TRBV5-6, the J gene TRBJ2-5, with 7 bases fitting TRBD1. TRBJ2-7 explains the end of the DNA better; the J call may be wrong. The germline V gene has CDR1 SGHDT and CDR2 YYEEEE. The CDR3 length is 14 residues.

The CDR3 nucleotides read TGTGCTAGTGGCACCGGACTAGCGGGGGCAGGTGATACGCAGTATTTT. Protein sequence: CASGTGLAGAGDTQYF. The chain uses TRBV12-5 and TRBJ2-3; TRBD2 matches 13 bases. J gave up 6 bases and V 6 bases, and 9 bases lay outside the gene matches. From germline, CDR1 is LGHNT and CDR2 FRNRAP. The length of the CDR3 is 16 residues.

The chain carries TRBV6-1 and TRBJ2-1; D might be TRBD2 (6 bases). Germline V gene sequence: CDR1 MNHNS, CDR2 SASEGT. This CDR3 region has 14 residues. V dropped 7 bases and J dropped 0 bases, with 10 bases sitting between them. Written as DNA, the CDR3 is TGTGCCAGCACGACGGGAGTCTCCTACAATGAGCAGTTCTTC. Translating gives CASTTGVSYNEQFF.

The V gene is TRBV29-1, the J gene TRBJ1-5, with D possibly being TRBD1 (6 bases). Deletions cut 5 bases from V and 3 bases from J, with 11 bases between. The CDR3 sequence is 13 residues long. CDR1 and CDR2 (germline): SQVTM, ANQGSEA. CDR3 DNA: TGCAGCGTTAGCCGGGACACCAATCAGCCCCAGCATTTT. Translated: CSVSRDTNQPQHF.